This is a list of T cell receptor beta chains from one sample in a study of CD4 and CD8 cells across lung adenocarcinoma regions. TCRdb reprocessed the PCR reads with MiXCR, giving one entry per CDR3 protein. The sample records roughly 2,400 distinct CDR3 sequences, about 68% being singletons. Sequenced: CD4+ T cells from the center of a lung tumor. All receptors derive from a female donor with lung adenocarcinoma. The CD4 and CD8 labels of this study may be unreliable. Both conserved end residues are part of each CDR3. D genes are given only for firm matches. Clone size is shown for a subset of rows, as once, few, many or a class of expanded clone.

once	NA	TRBV7-6	TRBJ2-5	TGTGCCAGCAGCCCCAAACTTGGGGGGACACTAAGTGAGGGGACCCAGTACTTC	CASSPKLGGTLSEGTQYF
NA	NA	TRBV6-1	TRBJ2-1	TGTGCCAGCAGTGTGTCCGGGATCTCCTACTACAATGAGCAGTTCTTC	CASSVSGISYYNEQFF
NA	TRBD2	TRBV3-1	TRBJ2-1	TGTGCCAGCAGCCCGGGACTAGGTTCCTACAATGAGCAGTTCTTC	CASSPGLGSYNEQFF
NA	TRBD1	TRBV7-6	TRBJ2-1	TGTGCCAGCAGCTTACGGGACAGGGGAGTCAATGAGCAGTTCTTC	CASSLRDRGVNEQFF
NA	NA	TRBV11-3	TRBJ2-5	TGTGCCAGCACCCGAAAGGCTAGCGCAATTGCGCAAGAGACCCAGTACTTC	CASTRKASAIAQETQYF
NA	TRBD2	TRBV7-6	TRBJ2-7	TGTGCCAGCAGCTTAGGGGGACTAGCGGGAGACGAGCAGTACTTC	CASSLGGLAGDEQYF
large	NA	TRBV6-1	TRBJ2-1	TGTGCCAGCAGGGCCAATGAGCAGTTCTTC	CASRANEQFF
NA	NA	TRBV6-1	TRBJ2-1	TGTGCCAGCAGTGACACCCTAAGGACAGACTTGAATGAGCAGTTCTTC	CASSDTLRTDLNEQFF
few	NA	TRBV7-2	TRBJ2-1	TGTGCCAGCAGCCAGGCCTGGAGCTCCTACAATGAGCAGTTCTTC	CASSQAWSSYNEQFF
NA	NA	TRBV6-5	TRBJ2-5	TGTGCCAGCAGTTTACTATACGAGCGTCGGGAGACCCAGTACTTC	CASSLLYERRETQYF
NA	NA	TRBV7-2	TRBJ2-3	TGTGCCAGGGGCCTAGGGGGCGGGGACCAAGAGACGCAGTATTTC	CARGLGGGDQETQYF
NA	TRBD2	TRBV6-5	TRBJ2-4	TGTGCCAGCAGTTACTCGAGGACTAGCGGGGGGGTAACCAAAAACATTCAGTACTTC	CASSYSRTSGGVTKNIQYF
NA	TRBD1	TRBV6-5	TRBJ2-7	TGTGCCAGCAGTTACGACGGGACAGGGAAGGGCGAGCAGTACTTC	CASSYDGTGKGEQYF
few	NA	TRBV6-1	TRBJ2-5	TGTGCCAGCAGTCCGCCCCCAGGACTCCCGTGGGGAGAGACCCAGTACTTC	CASSPPPGLPWGETQYF
NA	NA	TRBV7-2	TRBJ2-2	TGTGCCAGCAGCTTAGGTGGTCAGACTACCGGGGAGCTGTTTTTT	CASSLGGQTTGELFF
NA	TRBD1	TRBV6-1	TRBJ2-5	TGTGCCAGCAGTAAGGGACAGGGGGGGACCCAGTACTTC	CASSKGQGGTQYF
NA	NA	TRBV6-1	TRBJ2-7	TGTGCCAGTGGTAAAGGGGGGGCCCACGAGCAGTACTTC	CASGKGGAHEQYF
NA	TRBD2	TRBV6-1	TRBJ2-5	TGTGCCAGCAAAGGCCGGACTAGCGCCACACGCGGAGAAGAGACCCAGTACTTC	CASKGRTSATRGEETQYF
NA	TRBD2	TRBV27	TRBJ2-1	TGTGCCAGCAGTTTGAGCGGGAGGAGGTCCTACAATGAGCAGTTCTTC	CASSLSGRRSYNEQFF
NA	NA	TRBV6-1	TRBJ2-7	TGTGCCAGTGGGGCTCGGGGGAAAGACGACGAGCAGTACTTC	CASGARGKDDEQYF
NA	TRBD2	TRBV7-2	TRBJ2-7	TGTGCCAGCAGCGTTACTAGCGGTATCTCCTACGAGCAGTACTTC	CASSVTSGISYEQYF
NA	TRBD1	TRBV7-6	TRBJ2-7	TGTGCCAGCAGCTACCGGGACAGTTCATTCTACGAGCAGTACTTC	CASSYRDSSFYEQYF
NA	TRBD1	TRBV7-2	TRBJ1-2	TGTGCCAGCACCCCCCAACAACAGGGGACCAGGGGCTACACCTTC	CASTPQQQGTRGYTF